A single sample gave rise to the 20 T cell receptor beta chains below, sequenced in a study of early T cells in non-severe SARS-CoV-2 infection. Via MiXCR, TCRdb re-called the 5' RACE reads, giving one row per CDR3 protein. Of some 66,000 distinct CDR3 sequences listed, roughly 9.1% are singletons. Sequencing was carried out using whole blood. All receptors come from an adult who was a healthcare worker with PCR-confirmed SARS-CoV-2 infection or an uninfected control (not recorded which).

This clonotype was recorded a few times. The J gene is TRBJ1-6, the V gene TRBV3-1; 7 nucleotides agree with TRBD1. The CDR3 loop spans 12 amino acids. The V gene's germline CDR1 is LGHDT and CDR2 YNNKEL (reference sequence). Unmatched junction bases numbered 4, after V lost 4 bases and J lost 13 bases. The CDR3 loop is CASSLGTVPLHF. CDR3 bases: TGTGCCAGCAGCCTTGGGACAGTTCCCCTCCACTTT.

The chain has TRBV4-3 and TRBJ2-3; D is uncertain. The CDR3 is made up of 18 amino acids. With 1 base removed from V and 1 base from J, the gap between germline ends came to 18 bases. Germline CDR1 reads LGHNA; CDR2 reads YSLEER. The CDR3 here is CASSQVLAVGVGTDTQYF. The CDR3 DNA follows: TGCGCCAGCAGCCAAGTCTTGGCCGTTGGGGTGGGCACAGATACGCAGTATTTT.

This chain links TRBV29-1 with TRBJ2-3; D possibly corresponds to TRBD2 (5 bases). The CDR3 sequence is 14 residues long. The germline gives CDR1 SQVTM, CDR2 ANQGSEA. V was clipped by 1 base and J by 3 bases, with 11 bases between them. DNA for the CDR3: TGCAGCGTTGAAGGGGTCTCGGGAACAGATACGCAGTATTTT. It is translated as CSVEGVSGTDTQYF.

The chain carries TRBV7-3 and TRBJ1-2; weak D call: TRBD1 (6 bases). Trimming cost V 4 bases and J 4 bases, with 10 bases left between them. Germline lookup yields CDR1 SGHTA and CDR2 FQGTGA. The CDR3 contains 13 residues. The DNA of the CDR3 is TGTGCCAGCAGCTCGGACAGCTTCTATGGCTACACCTTC. Amino acid sequence: CASSSDSFYGYTF.

This clonotype has ten or more counts. The J gene is TRBJ2-3, the V gene TRBV18; 16 bases align to TRBD2. This CDR3 comprises 18 residues. J was trimmed by 2 bases and V by 5 bases; bases with no gene match: 7. The V gene's germline CDR1 is KGHSH and CDR2 LQKENI. The CDR3 coding sequence is TGTGCCAGCTCATCTCGGGGACTAGCGGGAGGGGCCACAGATACGCAGTATTTT. Its translation is CASSSRGLAGGATDTQYF.

The sample holds a few counts of this clonotype. The rearrangement uses TRBV4-3 and TRBJ2-1; TRBD2 matches at 9 bases. The CDR3 has 17 residues. The J segment lost 2 bases and the V segment lost 0 bases, leaving 5 bases of the junction unmatched. Germline values: CDR1 LGHNA, CDR2 YSLEER. The CDR3 is CASSQDPTSGPYNEQFF. CDR3 sequence (DNA): TGCGCCAGCAGCCAAGATCCGACTAGCGGCCCCTACAATGAGCAGTTCTTC.

At least ten counts were recorded for this clonotype. V and J are TRBV11-2 and TRBJ1-2, with D tentatively TRBD1 (5 bases). Germline V lookup: CDR1 SGHAT, CDR2 FQNNGV. The V gene lost 5 bases and the J gene lost 0 bases, with 22 bases spanning the gap. The CDR3 has 18 amino acids. The CDR3 reads CASSALTGGQLTNYGYTF. As DNA, the CDR3 is TGTGCCAGCAGCGCACTCACAGGCGGGCAGCTCACTAACTATGGCTACACCTTC.

This clonotype was seen repeatedly, ten times or more. The rearrangement uses TRBV6-5 and TRBJ2-1; 8 nucleotides align to TRBD2. Germline V gene lookup returns CDR1 MNHEY and CDR2 SVGAGI. With 6 bases clipped from V and 5 bases from J, the junction kept 9 bases outside the gene matches. This CDR3 is 15 amino acids long. The DNA for the CDR3 is TGTGCCAGCAGGCTCAGCGGGAGAGAAAACAATGAGCAGTTCTTC. This sequence encodes CASRLSGRENNEQFF.

The V call is TRBV27, the J call TRBJ2-1; D might be TRBD1 (5 bases). Trimming stripped 4 bases from V and 8 bases from J, with 9 bases between. Germline V gives CDR1 MNHEY, CDR2 SMNVEV (reference sequence). CDR3 size: 12 residues. DNA for the CDR3: TGTGCCAGCAGTTCCAGGGTGGATGAGCAGTTCTTC. Encoded protein: CASSSRVDEQFF.

The chain couples TRBV7-2 to TRBJ2-2; 9 bases match TRBD1. Unmatched junction bases numbered 1, after V lost 5 bases and J lost 0 bases. The V gene's germline CDR1 is SGHTA and CDR2 FQGNSA. The CDR3 is 15 residues long. In nucleotides, the CDR3 is TGTGCCAGCAGCCGACAGGGGGCGAACACCGGGGAGCTGTTTTTT. It translates to CASSRQGANTGELFF.

V gene TRBV5-4 combines with J gene TRBJ2-1; 13 nucleotides align to TRBD2. Germline V gene sequence: CDR1 SGHNT, CDR2 YYREEE (reference sequence). This CDR3 has 17 amino acids. The ends lost 4 bases at V and 7 bases at J; junction bases unmatched: 11. In nucleotides, the CDR3 is TGTGCCAGCAGCACCGGGACTAGCGGGAATATTATGAATGAGCAGTTCTTC. Its translation: CASSTGTSGNIMNEQFF.

The V gene is TRBV4-2, the J gene TRBJ2-3, with D perhaps matching TRBD2 (7 bases). CDR3 size: 16 residues. The V and J ends lost 3 bases and 2 bases respectively, with 15 bases between them. CDR1 and CDR2 (germline): LGHNA, YNFKEQ. DNA of the CDR3: TGTGCCAGCAGCCAGGGGGCGGGAGTGGACACAGATACGCAGTATTTT. Its protein is CASSQGAGVDTDTQYF.

V is TRBV29-1 and J is TRBJ2-5, with D possibly TRBD2 on 6 matching bases. Per the germline V gene, CDR1 is SQVTM and CDR2 is ANQGSEA. V was shortened by 3 bases and J by 5 bases, with 13 bases between the two germline ends. The CDR3 consists of 13 residues. The CDR3 region has the DNA TGCAGCGTTGAGAGGAGGGGCTGGGAGACCCAGTACTTC. Translating it yields CSVERRGWETQYF. The full variable domain, with the rest looked up from reference TRBV29-1 and TRBJ2-5, is SAVISQKPSRDICQRGTSLTIQCQVDSQVTMMFWYRQQPGQSLTLIATANQGSEATYESGFVIDKFPISRPNLTFSTLTVSNMSPEDSSIYLCSVERRGWETQYFGPGTRLLVL.

This clonotype occurred many times. V gene TRBV7-3 combines with J gene TRBJ2-3, with a weak D call TRBD2 (5 bases). The V gene lost 2 bases and the J gene lost 0 bases, with 9 bases spanning the gap. The CDR3 is made up of 15 amino acids. CDR1 is SGHTA and CDR2 is FQGTGA in the germline V gene. DNA for the CDR3: TGTGCCAGCAGCTTACTGGGCGGGAGCACAGATACGCAGTATTTT. Residues: CASSLLGGSTDTQYF.

This clonotype was seen many times. V usage is TRBV20-1 and J usage is TRBJ1-6, with D unresolved. Trimming took off 6 bases at V and 7 bases at J, with 16 bases between the two ends. Germline CDR1 and CDR2: DFQATT and SNEGSKA (reference sequence). The CDR3 has 14 residues. CDR3 nucleotides: TGCAGTGCCCTGTATGGGAGGGAAAATTCACCCCTCCACTTT. Protein product: CSALYGRENSPLHF.

At least ten counts were recorded for this clonotype. The chain combines TRBV5-1 with TRBJ2-7, with D uncertain. This CDR3 contains 14 residues. V was trimmed by 2 bases and J by 0 bases, leaving 9 bases between them. Germline assignment: CDR1 SGHRS and CDR2 YFSETQ. In DNA form, the CDR3 reads TGCGCCAGCAGCTTTATTCCCAGCTCCTACGAGCAGTACTTC. Translation: CASSFIPSSYEQYF.

This sequence joins TRBV7-9 and TRBJ1-2, with D possibly TRBD1 on 5 matching bases. This CDR3 is built from 14 residues. Trimming left V 8 bases short and J 4 bases short, with 17 bases between. Per the germline V gene, CDR1 is SEHNR and CDR2 is FQNEAQ (reference sequence). This CDR3 reads CASGESGLGYGYTF. CDR3 DNA sequence: TGTGCCAGCGGTGAATCAGGGTTAGGCTATGGCTACACCTTC.

The table lists this clonotype with a few counts. This chain links TRBV6-1 with TRBJ2-7; TRBD2 is a possible D gene (7 bases). CDR1 and CDR2 from the germline V gene are MNHNS and SASEGT. V lost 6 bases and J 4 bases, leaving 13 bases between the germline ends. This CDR3 comprises 13 residues. Here the CDR3 reads CASSEGGWYEQYF. The CDR3 nucleotides read TGTGCCAGCAGCGAGGGGGGGTGGTACGAGCAGTACTTC.

There are many counts of this clonotype. The J gene is TRBJ2-3, the V gene TRBV29-1; perhaps TRBD2 as D (6 bases). The germline CDR1 and CDR2 sequences are SQVTM and ANQGSEA. With 5 bases removed from V and 0 bases from J, the gap between germline ends came to 15 bases. The CDR3 runs 15 residues. CDR3 in amino acids: CSVLQAGTSTDTQYF. The CDR3 DNA is TGCAGCGTTTTGCAGGCAGGGACTAGCACAGATACGCAGTATTTT.

This clonotype occurred many times. The rearrangement joins TRBV29-1 to TRBJ1-2, with D maybe TRBD1 (6 bases). Germline V gives CDR1 SQVTM, CDR2 ANQGSEA. The CDR3 spans 11 residues. Trimming shortened V by 6 bases and J by 8 bases, and 13 bases separated the two germline ends. CDR3 DNA: TGCAGCGTGGCCACAGGGTTCGGCTACACCTTC. Translating it yields CSVATGFGYTF.